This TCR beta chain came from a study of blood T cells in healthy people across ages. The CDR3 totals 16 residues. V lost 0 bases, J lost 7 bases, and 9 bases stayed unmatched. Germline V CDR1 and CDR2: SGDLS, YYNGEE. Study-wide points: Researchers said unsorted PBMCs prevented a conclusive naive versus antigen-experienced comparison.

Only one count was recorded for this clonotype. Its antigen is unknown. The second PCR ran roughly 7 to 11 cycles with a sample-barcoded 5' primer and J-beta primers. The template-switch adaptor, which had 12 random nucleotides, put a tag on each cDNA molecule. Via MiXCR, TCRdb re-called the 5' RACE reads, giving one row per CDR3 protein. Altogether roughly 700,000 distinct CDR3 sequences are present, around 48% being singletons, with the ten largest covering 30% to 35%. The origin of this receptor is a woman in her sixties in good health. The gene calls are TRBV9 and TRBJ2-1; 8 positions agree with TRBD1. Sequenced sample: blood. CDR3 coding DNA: TGTGCCAGCAGCGTAGATCCCGGACAGGGCTGGAATGAGCAGTTCTTC. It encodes CASSVDPGQGWNEQFF.